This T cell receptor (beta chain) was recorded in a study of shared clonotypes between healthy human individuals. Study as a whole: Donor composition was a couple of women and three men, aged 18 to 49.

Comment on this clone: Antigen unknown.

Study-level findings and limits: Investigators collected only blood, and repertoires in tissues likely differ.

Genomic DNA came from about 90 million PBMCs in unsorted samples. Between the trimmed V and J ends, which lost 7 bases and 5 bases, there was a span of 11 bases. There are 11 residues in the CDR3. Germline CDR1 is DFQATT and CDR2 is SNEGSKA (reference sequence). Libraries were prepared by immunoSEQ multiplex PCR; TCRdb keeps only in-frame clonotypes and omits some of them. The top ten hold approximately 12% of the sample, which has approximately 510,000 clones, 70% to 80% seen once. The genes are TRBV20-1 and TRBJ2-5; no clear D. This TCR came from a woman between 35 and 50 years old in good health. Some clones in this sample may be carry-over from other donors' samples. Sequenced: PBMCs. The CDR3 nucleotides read TGCAGTGGCCAGCTGCAGGAGACCCAGTACTTC. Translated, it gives CSGQLQETQYF.